This T cell receptor (beta chain) was observed in a study of blood T cell repertoires in COVID-19. Study at large: Samples representing acute and convalescent COVID-19 were sourced from the United States, Italy and Spain.

Source study methods: For nucleated cells, counts were estimated from reference gene primer amplification. Repertoires were generated with immunoSEQ multiplex PCR, while TCRdb's copy carries only in-frame clones and drops some. V, J and clone size derive from that table, while D and trimming were established from the DNA sequence. The table lists 110,000 to 150,000 clones, roughly four fifths of them singletons. Per the germline V gene, CDR1 is LNHDA and CDR2 is SQIVND (reference sequence). The CDR3 runs 15 residues. The ends were cut back, 7 bases at V and 3 bases at J, with 18 bases in the middle. This chain uses TRBV19 with TRBJ1-1; D possibly corresponds to TRBD1 (5 bases). Sequenced sample: peripheral blood. This TCR came from a man at least 80 years old with acute or convalescent COVID-19. This chain's CDR3 is CASIRQIGGDTEAFF. In nucleotides, the CDR3 is TGTGCCAGTATTCGACAGATCGGTGGAGACACTGAAGCTTTCTTT.